These T cell receptor beta chains were read from a single sample in a study of human T cells and chemical hapten exposure. Each CDR3 protein gets one entry after TCRdb re-called the RACE reads with MiXCR. The sample records fewer than 400,000 distinct CDR3 sequences, around 6.9% being singletons. The specimen was whole blood, collected in connection with sensitization to the hapten diphenylcyclopropenone (DPC). These receptors were obtained from a young woman with alopecia areata. Some clones in this sample may be carry-over from other donors' samples. Both conserved end residues are part of each CDR3. Each record gives: CDR3 protein, CDR3 DNA, V gene, clone size, J gene, D gene. D genes are given only for firm matches. Rows may omit the clone size; those that give it use once, few, many or a size class.

CASAYRGSQPQHF TGTGCCAGCGCCTACAGGGGGAGTCAGCCCCAGCATTTT TRBV12-3/TRBV12-4 NA TRBJ1-5 TRBD1
CASSQEGNWGAETEAFF TGCGCCAGCAGCCAAGAAGGGAATTGGGGCGCAGAAACTGAAGCTTTCTTT TRBV4-1 few TRBJ1-1 NA
CASGRGLSTDTQYF TGTGCCAGCGGACGGGGCCTCAGCACAGATACGCAGTATTTT TRBV6-2/TRBV6-3 many TRBJ2-3 NA
CASSGGQGGNSPLHF TGTGCTAGCAGCGGAGGACAGGGGGGGAATTCACCCCTCCACTTT TRBV9 NA TRBJ1-6 TRBD1
CASRLAGPYNEQFF TGTGCCAGCAGATTAGCGGGTCCGTACAATGAGCAGTTCTTC TRBV7-2 many TRBJ2-1 TRBD2
CASSPITAGGGVPYNEQFF TGTGCCAGCAGCCCGATAACGGCGGGCGGGGGTGTTCCTTACAATGAGCAGTTCTTC TRBV3-1 few TRBJ2-1 TRBD2
CASGNLAGGGADTQYF TGTGCCAGCGGCAATCTGGCGGGGGGAGGGGCAGATACGCAGTATTTT TRBV9 NA TRBJ2-3 TRBD2
CASSLGAAGSEAFF TGTGCCAGCAGCTTAGGGGCCGCCGGGAGTGAAGCTTTCTTT TRBV11-3 NA TRBJ1-1 NA
CASSLAKPRTLRAEQYF TGCGCCAGCAGCTTGGCCAAACCCCGGACACTCCGAGCTGAGCAGTACTTC TRBV5-1 many TRBJ2-7 NA
CASSLAQVNTGELFF TGTGCCAGCAGCCTAGCGCAGGTCAACACCGGGGAGCTGTTTTTT TRBV5-4 few TRBJ2-2 NA
CASSPHRDGQNTEAFF TGTGCCAGCAGCCCACACCGTGACGGCCAAAACACTGAAGCTTTCTTT TRBV6-2/TRBV6-3 NA TRBJ1-1 NA
CASSQGQGYGANVLTF TGTGCCAGCAGCCAAGGACAGGGGTACGGGGCCAACGTCCTGACTTTC TRBV4-2 many TRBJ2-6 TRBD1
CSGLLNTEAFF TGCAGCGGTCTACTGAACACTGAAGCTTTCTTT TRBV29-1 NA TRBJ1-1 NA
CASRIEGLNTEAFF TGTGCCAGCAGAATTGAGGGGTTGAACACTGAAGCTTTCTTT TRBV12-3/TRBV12-4 few TRBJ1-1 NA
CSASSPGQQNEQFF TGCAGTGCGAGTTCTCCGGGACAGCAAAATGAGCAGTTCTTC TRBV20-1 few TRBJ2-1 TRBD1
CASSLELQGYGFF TGTGCCAGCAGTTTAGAATTACAGGGGTATGGGTTCTTC TRBV12-3/TRBV12-4 NA TRBJ2-1 TRBD1
CASSHNPIGRGKDTQYF TGTGCCAGCAGCCACAATCCCATTGGGCGGGGGAAAGATACGCAGTATTTT TRBV7-2 few TRBJ2-3 TRBD2
CASSTSGGPLAHIQYF TGTGCCAGCAGTACCTCAGGGGGCCCCCTGGCTCACATTCAGTACTTC TRBV6-2/TRBV6-3 many TRBJ2-4 TRBD1
CASSQGAFNEQFF TGCGCCAGCAGCCAGGGCGCTTTCAATGAGCAGTTCTTC TRBV4-3 few TRBJ2-1 NA
CSVPGRSFNYEQYF TGCAGCGTCCCTGGCAGGTCCTTCAACTACGAGCAGTACTTC TRBV29-1 NA TRBJ2-7 NA
CSSRTDYEQYF TGCAGCTCCCGGACAGACTACGAGCAGTACTTC TRBV29-1 many TRBJ2-7 NA
CASRAGQGAPTDTQYF TGTGCCAGCAGGGCCGGACAGGGGGCGCCCACAGATACGCAGTATTTT TRBV11-1 NA TRBJ2-3 TRBD1
CASSKGHWQYF TGCGCCAGCAGTAAAGGCCATTGGCAGTACTTC TRBV5-1 few TRBJ2-7 NA
CASSSRDYPYNEQFF TGCGCCAGCAGCTCCCGGGACTATCCGTACAATGAGCAGTTCTTC TRBV5-1 few TRBJ2-1 TRBD2
CSGWVRREAFF TGCAGCGGGTGGGTGCGGAGGGAAGCTTTCTTT TRBV29-1 NA TRBJ1-1 NA
CASSLKGGGYGYTF TGTGCCAGCAGTTTAAAAGGGGGCGGCTATGGCTACACCTTC TRBV12-3/TRBV12-4 many TRBJ1-2 TRBD1
CASSLVSGTYQPQHF TGTGCCAGCAGTTTAGTCTCCGGGACCTATCAGCCCCAGCATTTT TRBV12-3/TRBV12-4 few TRBJ1-5 NA
CASSYTDRRHTIYF TGTGCCAGCAGTTATACCGACAGGAGGCACACCATATATTTT TRBV6-5 NA TRBJ1-3 NA
CASSLLTGFSETQYF TGTGCCAGCAGCCTCTTAACAGGGTTTTCGGAGACCCAGTACTTC TRBV9 NA TRBJ2-5 NA
CASTPGRVKDEQFF TGTGCCAGCACCCCTGGACGAGTGAAGGATGAGCAGTTCTTC TRBV12-3/TRBV12-4 NA TRBJ2-1 NA
CASSQDPFSGQGLIGYTF TGTGCCAGCAGCCAAGATCCGTTTTCGGGACAGGGGTTAATTGGCTACACCTTC TRBV4-2 NA TRBJ1-2 TRBD1
CASSEGEETEQFF TGTGCCAGCAGTGAAGGGGAGGAAACTGAGCAGTTCTTC TRBV2 many TRBJ2-1 NA
CASSHDRGREQYF TGCGCCAGCAGCCACGACAGGGGGCGAGAGCAGTACTTC TRBV5-1 few TRBJ2-7 TRBD1
CASSPGTESNYGYTF TGTGCCAGCAGCCCCGGGACGGAATCTAACTATGGCTACACCTTC TRBV7-9 NA TRBJ1-2 NA
CASAYSRGDEQFF TGTGCCAGCGCTTACTCGAGGGGGGATGAGCAGTTCTTC TRBV7-2 few TRBJ2-1 NA
CATHGEGASNQPQHF TGCGCCACCCACGGTGAGGGGGCGAGCAATCAGCCCCAGCATTTT TRBV5-1 many TRBJ1-5 TRBD1
CASSLESRGYTF TGTGCCAGCAGCTTAGAGAGTCGTGGCTACACCTTC TRBV7-9 NA TRBJ1-2 NA
CASSHQGGNQPQHF TGTGCCAGCAGCCATCAGGGTGGCAATCAGCCCCAGCATTTT TRBV6-2/TRBV6-3 NA TRBJ1-5 NA
CASHRGPEAFF TGTGCCAGCCACAGGGGTCCTGAAGCTTTCTTT TRBV6-2/TRBV6-3 few TRBJ1-1 TRBD1
CSASQVGGVSSYEQYF TGCAGTGCTAGCCAGGTCGGCGGGGTTAGCTCCTACGAGCAGTACTTC TRBV20-1 NA TRBJ2-7 NA
CASSPSQGVLEQYF TGCGCCAGCAGCCCAAGCCAGGGGGTACTCGAGCAGTACTTC TRBV5-1 NA TRBJ2-7 TRBD1
CASSASGAVYEQYF TGTGCCAGCAGTGCTAGCGGGGCCGTTTACGAGCAGTACTTC TRBV12-3/TRBV12-4 many TRBJ2-7 TRBD2
CASKRTGFGEQFF TGTGCCAGCAAAAGGACAGGGTTTGGTGAGCAGTTCTTC TRBV2 many TRBJ2-1 TRBD1
CASSFPGQGARGIEKLFF TGTGCCAGCAGCTTTCCGGGACAGGGCGCGAGGGGGATTGAAAAACTGTTTTTT TRBV7-9 NA TRBJ1-4 TRBD1
CASSDRQGAGEKLFF TGTGCCAGCAGTGATAGACAGGGGGCGGGAGAAAAACTGTTTTTT TRBV25-1 many TRBJ1-4 TRBD1
CAIRGHSTHSTPTDTQYF TGTGCCATCAGAGGACATTCGACCCACTCAACCCCCACGGATACGCAGTATTTT TRBV10-3 NA TRBJ2-3 NA
CASSLGQGSSGNTIYF TGTGCCAGCAGTCTGGGACAGGGGAGCTCTGGAAACACCATATATTTT TRBV6-5 many TRBJ1-3 TRBD1
CAISQDETQYF TGTGCCATCAGTCAGGATGAGACCCAGTACTTC TRBV10-3 many TRBJ2-5 NA
CASSPPGTGYRMNTEAFF TGTGCCAGCTCACCACCGGGGACAGGGTACCGCATGAACACTGAAGCTTTCTTT TRBV18 NA TRBJ1-1 TRBD1
CSARGSRTGDTYEQYF TGCAGTGCTAGAGGATCCCGGACAGGCGATACCTACGAGCAGTACTTC TRBV20-1 few TRBJ2-7 TRBD1
CASSVVEGEKLFF TGTGCCAGCAGCGTCGTAGAGGGGGAAAAACTGTTTTTT TRBV9 NA TRBJ1-4 NA
CASSISGTEYNEQFF TGTGCCAGCAGTATCTCCGGGACGGAATACAATGAGCAGTTCTTC TRBV6-5 NA TRBJ2-1 NA
CASSWRAGVTDEQFF TGTGCCAGCAGTTGGAGAGCGGGGGTAACGGATGAGCAGTTCTTC TRBV6-4 many TRBJ2-1 TRBD2
CSARYSGNTIYF TGCAGTGCCCGTTACTCTGGAAACACCATATATTTT TRBV20-1 few TRBJ1-3 NA
CASSWQNMNTEAFF TGCGCCAGCAGCTGGCAGAACATGAACACTGAAGCTTTCTTT TRBV5-1 few TRBJ1-1 NA
CASSYSLAGVTDTQYF TGTGCCAGCAGTTACTCACTAGCGGGAGTCACAGATACGCAGTATTTT TRBV6-5 NA TRBJ2-3 TRBD2
CASRRPKSYEAFF TGTGCCAGCAGGAGACCAAAGAGCTATGAAGCTTTCTTT TRBV7-2 few TRBJ1-1 NA
CATRNFRGVPEAFF TGTGCCACCCGGAACTTCAGGGGGGTCCCTGAAGCTTTCTTT TRBV6-2/TRBV6-3 many TRBJ1-1 TRBD1
CASSRGRNTEAFF TGTGCCAGCAGCAGGGGCCGGAACACTGAAGCTTTCTTT TRBV14 many TRBJ1-1 NA